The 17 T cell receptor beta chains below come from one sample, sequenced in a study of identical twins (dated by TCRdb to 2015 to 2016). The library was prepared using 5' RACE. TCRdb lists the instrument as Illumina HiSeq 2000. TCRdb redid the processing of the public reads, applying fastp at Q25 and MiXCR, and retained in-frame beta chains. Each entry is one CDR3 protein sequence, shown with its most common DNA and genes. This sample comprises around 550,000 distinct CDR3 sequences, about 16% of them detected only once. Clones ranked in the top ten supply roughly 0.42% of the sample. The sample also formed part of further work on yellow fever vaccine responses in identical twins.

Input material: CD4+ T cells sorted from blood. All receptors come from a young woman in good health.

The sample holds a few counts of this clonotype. The CDR3 spells CASSLWARNTEAFF. CDR3 nucleotides: TGTGCCAGCAGTTTATGGGCCCGGAACACTGAAGCTTTCTTT. The V call is TRBV28, the J call TRBJ1-1; no firm D call. This CDR3 region has 14 residues. CDR1 and CDR2 from the germline V gene are MDHEN and SYDVKM. Trimming removed 0 bases at V and 1 base at J, with 6 bases between. The whole variable domain, filled in from reference TRBV28 and TRBJ1-1, reads DVKVTQSSRYLVKRTGEKVFLECVQDMDHENMFWYRQDPGLGLRLIYFSYDVKMKEKGDIPEGYSVSREKKERFSLILESASTNQTSMYLCASSLWARNTEAFFGQGTRLTVV.

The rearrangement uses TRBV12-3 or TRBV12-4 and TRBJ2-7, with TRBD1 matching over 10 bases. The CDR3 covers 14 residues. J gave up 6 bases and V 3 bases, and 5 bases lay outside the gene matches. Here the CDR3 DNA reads TGTGCCAGCAGTTTCCGGGACAGGGGTCGCGAGCAGTACTTC. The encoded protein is CASSFRDRGREQYF.

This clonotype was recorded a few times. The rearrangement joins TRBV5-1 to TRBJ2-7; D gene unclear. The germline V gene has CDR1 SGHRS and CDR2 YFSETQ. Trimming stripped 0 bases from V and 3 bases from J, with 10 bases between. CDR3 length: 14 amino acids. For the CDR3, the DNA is TGCGCCAGCAGCTTGGGAGACGGGTTCTACGAGCAGTACTTC. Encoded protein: CASSLGDGFYEQYF.

CDR3 amino acids: CASSQYGINYNEQFF. In DNA, the CDR3 is TGTGCCAGCAGCCAATATGGTATAAACTACAATGAGCAGTTCTTC. The V gene is TRBV3-1, the J gene TRBJ2-1; D not certain. The CDR3 extends over 15 amino acids. V gave up 2 bases and J gave up 3 bases, with 11 bases separating them. CDR1 and CDR2 from the germline V gene are LGHDT and YNNKEL (reference sequence).

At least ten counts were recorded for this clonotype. CDR3 DNA: TGTGCCAGCATCTCTTACGGGACAGGGAGCTCCTACAATGAGCAGTTCTTC. This sequence encodes CASISYGTGSSYNEQFF. The chain recombines TRBV12-3 or TRBV12-4 with TRBJ2-1; the match to TRBD1 covers 9 bases. The length of the CDR3 is 17 residues. Germline trimming cut 7 bases from V and 0 bases from J; bases unmatched to any gene: 10.

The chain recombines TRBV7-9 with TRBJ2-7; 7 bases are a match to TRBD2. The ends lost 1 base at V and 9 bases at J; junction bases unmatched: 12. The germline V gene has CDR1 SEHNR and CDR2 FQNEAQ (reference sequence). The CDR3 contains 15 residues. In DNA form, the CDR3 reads TGTGCCAGCAGCTTAGGCGCTGGCGGGGGAAGGTGGCAGTACTTC. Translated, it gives CASSLGAGGGRWQYF. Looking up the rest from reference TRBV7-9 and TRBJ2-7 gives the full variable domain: DTGVSQNPRHKITKRGQNVTFRCDPISEHNRLYWYRQTLGQGPEFLTYFQNEAQLEKSRLLSDRFSAERPKGSFSTLEIQRTEQGDSAMYLCASSLGAGGGRWQYFGPGTRLTVT.

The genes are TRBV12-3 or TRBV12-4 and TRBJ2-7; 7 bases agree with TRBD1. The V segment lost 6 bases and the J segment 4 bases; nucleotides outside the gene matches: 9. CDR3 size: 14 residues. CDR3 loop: CASRHAGTEYEQYF. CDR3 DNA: TGTGCCAGCAGGCACGCCGGGACAGAATACGAGCAGTACTTC.

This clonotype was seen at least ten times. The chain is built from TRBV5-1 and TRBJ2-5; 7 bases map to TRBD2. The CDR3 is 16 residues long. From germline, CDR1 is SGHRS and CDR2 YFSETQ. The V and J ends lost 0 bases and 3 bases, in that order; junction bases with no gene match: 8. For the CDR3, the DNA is TGCGCCAGCAGCTTGGCCGGTGGAGCGGGAAAAGAGACCCAGTACTTC. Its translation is CASSLAGGAGKETQYF.

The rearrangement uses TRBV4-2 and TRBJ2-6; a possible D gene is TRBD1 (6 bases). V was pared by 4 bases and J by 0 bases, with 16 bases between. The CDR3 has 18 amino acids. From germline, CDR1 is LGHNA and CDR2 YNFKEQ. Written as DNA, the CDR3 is TGTGCCAGCAGCCTTACGACAGGATTAAGCTCTGGGGCCAACGTCCTGACTTTC. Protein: CASSLTTGLSSGANVLTF.

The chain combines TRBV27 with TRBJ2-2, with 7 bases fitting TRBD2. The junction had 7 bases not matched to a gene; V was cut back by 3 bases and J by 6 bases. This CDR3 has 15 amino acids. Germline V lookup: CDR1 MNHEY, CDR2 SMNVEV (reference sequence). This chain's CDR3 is CASSFGEGMSGELFF. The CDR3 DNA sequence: TGTGCCAGCAGTTTCGGGGAGGGAATGTCCGGGGAGCTGTTTTTT.

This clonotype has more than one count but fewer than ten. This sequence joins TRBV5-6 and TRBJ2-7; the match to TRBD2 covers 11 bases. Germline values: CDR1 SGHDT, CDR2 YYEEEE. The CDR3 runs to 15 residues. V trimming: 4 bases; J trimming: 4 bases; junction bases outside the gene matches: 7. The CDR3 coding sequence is TGTGCCAGCAGCCTCCGACTAGCGGGACGGTACGAGCAGTACTTC. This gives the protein CASSLRLAGRYEQYF.

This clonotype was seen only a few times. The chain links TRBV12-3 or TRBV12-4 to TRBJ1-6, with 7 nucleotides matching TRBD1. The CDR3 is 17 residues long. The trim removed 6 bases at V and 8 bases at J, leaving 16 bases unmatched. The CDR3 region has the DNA TGTGCCAGCAGGGAGCGTGCCCAGACAGGGATGGATTCACCCCTCCACTTT. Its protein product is CASRERAQTGMDSPLHF.

CDR3 nucleotide sequence: TGTGCCAGCTCAGTGGGGGGAGCAGCTTTCTTT. Translating it yields CASSVGGAAFF. The chain joins TRBV6-1 to TRBJ1-1, with D maybe TRBD1 (5 bases). Germline-derived CDR1 and CDR2 are MNHNS and SASEGT. The CDR3 totals 11 residues. Trimming took 8 bases from V and 10 from J, leaving 14 bases between them.

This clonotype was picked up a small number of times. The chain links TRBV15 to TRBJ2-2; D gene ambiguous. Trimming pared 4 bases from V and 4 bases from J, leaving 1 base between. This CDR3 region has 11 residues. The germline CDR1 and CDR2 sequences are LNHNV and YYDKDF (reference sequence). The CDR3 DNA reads TGTGCCACCAGCATCACCGGGGAGCTGTTTTTT. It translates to CATSITGELFF.

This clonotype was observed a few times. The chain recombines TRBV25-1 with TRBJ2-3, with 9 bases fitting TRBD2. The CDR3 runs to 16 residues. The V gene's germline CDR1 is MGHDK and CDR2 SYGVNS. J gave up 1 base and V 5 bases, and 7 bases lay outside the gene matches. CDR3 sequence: CASSRSAGGRTDTQYF. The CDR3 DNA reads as TGTGCCAGCAGTAGGTCAGCGGGGGGACGCACAGATACGCAGTATTTT.

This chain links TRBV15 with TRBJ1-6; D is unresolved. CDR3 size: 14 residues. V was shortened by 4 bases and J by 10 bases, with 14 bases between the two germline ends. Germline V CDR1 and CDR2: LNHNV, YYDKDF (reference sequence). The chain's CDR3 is CATSNGFQKSPLHF. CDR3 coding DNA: TGTGCCACCAGCAACGGTTTTCAAAAGTCACCCCTCCACTTT.

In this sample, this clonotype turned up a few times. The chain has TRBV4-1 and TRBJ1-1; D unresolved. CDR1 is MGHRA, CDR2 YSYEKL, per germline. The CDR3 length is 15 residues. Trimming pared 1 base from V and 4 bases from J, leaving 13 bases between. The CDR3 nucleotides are TGCGCCAGCAGCCAAGGTTGGGGTGATGGCACTGAAGCTTTCTTT. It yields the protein CASSQGWGDGTEAFF.